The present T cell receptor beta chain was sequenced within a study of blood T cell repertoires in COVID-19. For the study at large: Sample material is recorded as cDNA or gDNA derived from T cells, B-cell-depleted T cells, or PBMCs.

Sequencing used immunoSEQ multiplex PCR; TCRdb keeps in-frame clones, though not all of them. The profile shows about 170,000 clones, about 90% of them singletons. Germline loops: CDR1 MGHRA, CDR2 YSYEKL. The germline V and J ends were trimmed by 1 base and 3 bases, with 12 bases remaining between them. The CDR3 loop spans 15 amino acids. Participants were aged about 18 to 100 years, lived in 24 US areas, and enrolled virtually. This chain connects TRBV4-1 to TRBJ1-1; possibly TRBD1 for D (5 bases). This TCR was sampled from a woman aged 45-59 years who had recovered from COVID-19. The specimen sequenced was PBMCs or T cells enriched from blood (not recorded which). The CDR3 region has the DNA TGCGCCAGCAGCCAAGGTTTCGGGGGGGACACTGAAGCTTTCTTT. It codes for CASSQGFGGDTEAFF.